These 26 T cell receptor beta chains came from one sample sequenced in a study of blood T cell repertoires in COVID-19. Clones were sequenced by immunoSEQ multiplex PCR, and TCRdb holds only the in-frame ones, with some missing. The sample yields approximately 270,000 clones, about nine tenths seen once. Sequencing input: PBMCs or T cells enriched from blood (not recorded which). Receptor source: a woman aged 30 to 39 with acute COVID-19.

CDR3 protein: CASSPGYTGTPLHF. CDR3 nucleotide sequence: TGTGCCAGCAGTCCCGGCTATACCGGGACACCCCTCCACTTT. The V and J genes are TRBV27 and TRBJ1-6; no definite D call. Deletions cut 5 bases from V and 11 bases from J, with 16 bases between. This CDR3 comprises 14 residues. The V gene's germline CDR1 is MNHEY and CDR2 SMNVEV (reference sequence).

The chain couples TRBV24-1 to TRBJ2-1, with 7 nucleotides matching TRBD2. V was clipped by 5 bases and J by 4 bases; unmatched bases: 10. In germline, CDR1 is KGHDR, CDR2 SFDVKD. CDR3 length: 16 amino acids. The CDR3 loop is CATSAPGRASYNEQFF. DNA of the CDR3: TGTGCCACCAGTGCCCCGGGGAGGGCCTCTTACAATGAGCAGTTCTTC.

The rearrangement links TRBV10-3 to TRBJ1-1, with 9 positions matching TRBD1. The J segment lost 1 base and the V segment lost 7 bases, leaving 10 bases of the junction unmatched. The CDR3 is made up of 16 amino acids. Per the germline V gene, CDR1 is ENHRY and CDR2 is SYGVKD. The CDR3 loop reads CAIIKGMGQGNTEAFF. CDR3 nucleotide sequence: TGTGCCATCATAAAGGGCATGGGACAGGGGAACACTGAAGCTTTCTTT.

The sample holds one count of this clone. This rearrangement joins TRBV4-1 to TRBJ2-6, with 9 bases lining up with TRBD1. The trim removed 4 bases at V and 2 bases at J, leaving 21 bases unmatched. Germline CDR1 and CDR2: MGHRA and YSYEKL. This CDR3 is 22 amino acids long. The CDR3 nucleotides read TGCGCCAGCAGCCGCAATATGGCGGTTTCGGGACAGGGTAACCCTGGGGCCAACGTCCTGACTTTC. It is translated as CASSRNMAVSGQGNPGANVLTF.

The V call is TRBV6-1, the J call TRBJ2-1; 9 nucleotides line up with TRBD2. CDR1 and CDR2 (germline): MNHNS, SASEGT. The CDR3 is made up of 15 amino acids. The V gene end was trimmed by 0 bases and the J gene end by 4 bases; junction bases not matched to a gene: 1. Here the CDR3 reads CASSEAAGGYNEQFF. The DNA of the CDR3 is TGTGCCAGCAGTGAAGCAGCGGGAGGTTACAATGAGCAGTTCTTC.

The rearrangement joins TRBV27 to TRBJ2-3; TRBD2 matches at 8 bases. The CDR3 runs to 16 residues. CDR1 and CDR2 (germline): MNHEY, SMNVEV (reference sequence). V was pared by 10 bases and J by 2 bases, with 14 bases of the junction left unmatched. DNA of the CDR3: TGTGCCACCCACTTGGTAGCGGGAAAGGTCACAGATACGCAGTATTTT. It yields the protein CATHLVAGKVTDTQYF.

V gene TRBV5-1 combines with J gene TRBJ1-4; D is perhaps TRBD1 (5 bases). Between the trimmed V and J ends, which lost 9 bases and 2 bases, there was a span of 17 bases. Looked up from germline, CDR1 is SGHRS and CDR2 is YFSETQ. The CDR3 spans 15 residues. CDR3 DNA: TGCGCCAACCTGAAGACAGTAGACACTAATGAAAAACTGTTTTTT. It codes for CANLKTVDTNEKLFF. Together with reference TRBV5-1 and TRBJ1-4, the CDR3 gives the full variable domain: KAGVTQTPRYLIKTRGQQVTLSCSPISGHRSVSWYQQTPGQGLQFLFEYFSETQRNKGNFPGRFSGRQFSNSRSEMNVSTLELGDSALYLCANLKTVDTNEKLFFGSGTQLSVL.

The chain uses TRBV3-1 (or the pseudogene TRBV3-2) and TRBJ2-1, with TRBD2 identical over 7 bases. Germline loops: CDR1 LGHDT, CDR2 YNNKEL (reference sequence). The CDR3 runs to 16 residues. V was clipped by 0 bases and J by 1 base; unmatched bases: 3. CDR3 coding DNA: TGTGCCAGCAGCCAAGATGGGAGGGATTCCTACAATGAGCAGTTCTTC. Protein: CASSQDGRDSYNEQFF.

The CDR3 nucleotides are TGCGCCAGCAGTCAATCGGCGCGGGAGGGTGTGGATACGCAGTATTTT. This codes for CASSQSAREGVDTQYF. The rearrangement uses TRBV23-1 and TRBJ2-3; 9 nucleotides align to TRBD2. TRBV23-1 is placed among ORFs of uncertain function. J was trimmed by 6 bases and V by 0 bases; bases with no gene match: 7. CDR3 size: 16 residues.

The chain couples TRBV18 to TRBJ2-4; 8 bases are shared with TRBD2. J was trimmed by 9 bases and V by 5 bases; bases with no gene match: 9. Germline values: CDR1 KGHSH, CDR2 LQKENI. The CDR3 sequence is 14 residues long. CDR3 protein: CASSAASGRSIQYF. The CDR3 DNA sequence: TGTGCCAGCTCAGCAGCCAGCGGGAGAAGCATTCAGTACTTC.

V gene TRBV6-2 or TRBV6-3 combines with J gene TRBJ1-4; D gene uncertain. This CDR3 has 16 amino acids. Trimming stripped 0 bases from V and 4 bases from J, with 12 bases between. Looked up from germline, CDR1 is MNHEY and CDR2 is SVGEGT. The CDR3 coding sequence is TGTGCCAGCAGTTACTCCGGTCTCAATAATAATGAAAAACTGTTTTTT. Translation gives CASSYSGLNNNEKLFF.

About this clone: One end of the junction fails to match germline, which may point to a read error. CDR3 residues: CATSTVTGTSGFRGAVF. In DNA form, the CDR3 reads TGTGCCACCAGCACAGTAACCGGGACTAGCGGATTCCGGGGAGCTGTTTTT. The rearrangement links TRBV15 to TRBJ2-2; 11 nucleotides align to TRBD2. Germline assignment: CDR1 LNHNV and CDR2 YYDKDF (reference sequence). The length of the CDR3 is 17 residues.

J is TRBJ2-2 and V is TRBV4-1, with 9 bases aligning to TRBD1. The CDR3 has 14 amino acids. Germline loops: CDR1 MGHRA, CDR2 YSYEKL. V was clipped by 3 bases and J by 7 bases; unmatched bases: 3. CDR3 in amino acids: CASSQGQGNGELFF. The CDR3 region has the DNA TGCGCCAGCAGCCAGGGACAGGGCAACGGGGAGCTGTTTTTT.

This clone occurred many times. V and J are TRBV3-1 (or the pseudogene TRBV3-2) and TRBJ1-4, with a possible D match to TRBD1 (6 bases). In germline, CDR1 is LGHDT, CDR2 YNNKEL (reference sequence). V was clipped by 5 bases and J by 8 bases, with 12 bases between them. The length of the CDR3 is 13 residues. Written as DNA, the CDR3 is TGTGCCAGCAGCGCGAGACAGGAAGAAAAACTGTTTTTT. As protein: CASSARQEEKLFF.

The chain uses TRBV19 and TRBJ1-1; tentatively, D is TRBD1 (6 bases). This CDR3 has 15 residues. V gave up 5 bases and J gave up 4 bases, with 17 bases separating them. Germline V gene data show CDR1 as LNHDA and CDR2 as SQIVND (reference sequence). The CDR3 sequence is CASSGGGPAGTEAFF. CDR3 nucleotide sequence: TGTGCCAGTAGTGGCGGGGGCCCCGCAGGCACTGAAGCTTTCTTT. The entire variable domain, with the rest obtained from reference TRBV19 and TRBJ1-1, is as follows: DGGITQSPKYLFRKEGQNVTLSCEQNLNHDAMYWYRQDPGQGLRLIYYSQIVNDFQKGDIAEGYSVSREKKESFPLTVTSAQKNPTAFYLCASSGGGPAGTEAFFGQGTRLTVV.

As DNA, the CDR3 is TGCGCCAGCAGCACTAGGGCGGACAGGGGAAATGAGCAGTTCTTC. As protein: CASSTRADRGNEQFF. The chain combines TRBV10-1 with TRBJ2-1, with 9 nucleotides matching TRBD1. The V segment lost 6 bases and the J segment 7 bases; nucleotides outside the gene matches: 10. Germline V gives CDR1 WNHNN, CDR2 SYGVQD (reference sequence). The CDR3 has 15 residues.

The chain carries TRBV19 and TRBJ1-1; a possible D gene is TRBD1 (6 bases). Looked up from germline, CDR1 is LNHDA and CDR2 is SQIVND (reference sequence). CDR3 length: 15 residues. V shed 5 bases and J shed 5 bases, with 18 bases lying between them. CDR3 bases: TGTGCCAGTAGTGCCCTAGGACAGAGTTCGACTGAAGCTTTCTTT. This sequence encodes CASSALGQSSTEAFF.

This sequence joins TRBV6-6 and TRBJ2-1, with unresolved D. Trimming took off 2 bases at V and 1 base at J, with 6 bases between the two ends. CDR1 is MNHNY, CDR2 SVGAGI, per germline (reference sequence). The CDR3 is 14 residues long. Here the CDR3 reads CASSYRGSYNEQFF. The CDR3 DNA reads TGTGCCAGCAGTTACCGAGGATCCTACAATGAGCAGTTCTTC.

V gene TRBV19 combines with J gene TRBJ2-7; D might be TRBD2 (5 bases). CDR1 and CDR2 from the germline V gene are LNHDA and SQIVND (reference sequence). The CDR3 is 18 residues long. Trimming pared 1 base from V and 2 bases from J, leaving 21 bases between. The CDR3 reads CASSIVGGGITTPYEQYF. CDR3 nucleotides: TGTGCCAGTAGTATAGTAGGAGGTGGGATAACGACCCCCTACGAGCAGTACTTC.

CDR3 sequence: CASSQKGLTGQPYYNEQFF. DNA of the CDR3: TGTGCCAGCAGCCAAAAAGGGCTCACAGGACAGCCCTATTACAATGAGCAGTTCTTC. The rearrangement uses TRBV4-2 and TRBJ2-1, with D possibly matching TRBD1 (6 bases). Trimming stripped 2 bases from V and 4 bases from J, with 24 bases between. Per germline, CDR1 LGHNA and CDR2 YNFKEQ. The CDR3 is 19 amino acids.

This rearrangement joins TRBV6-5 to TRBJ2-1; D is unresolved. Germline loops: CDR1 MNHEY, CDR2 SVGAGI. CDR3 size: 14 residues. V was shortened by 6 bases and J by 0 bases, with 9 bases between the two germline ends. CDR3 region: CASRAPGSYNEQFF. The DNA of the CDR3 is TGTGCCAGCAGGGCCCCGGGCTCCTACAATGAGCAGTTCTTC.

The chain combines TRBV30 with TRBJ1-1; weak D call: TRBD1 (5 bases). The CDR3 has 12 residues. The V and J ends lost 0 bases and 7 bases respectively, with 9 bases between them. CDR1 and CDR2 from the germline V gene are GTSNPN and SVGIG (reference sequence). CDR3: CAWSVMGGEAFF. DNA of the CDR3: TGTGCCTGGAGTGTAATGGGGGGTGAAGCTTTCTTT. The full variable domain, in which reference TRBV30 and TRBJ1-1 provide the parts outside the CDR3, is SQTIHQWPATLVQPVGSPLSLECTVEGTSNPNLYWYRQAAGRGLQLLFYSVGIGQISSEVPQNLSASRPQDRQFILSSKKLLLSDSGFYLCAWSVMGGEAFFGQGTRLTVV.

J is TRBJ2-5 and V is TRBV10-1; maybe TRBD1 (6 bases). This CDR3 has 13 residues. Germline CDR1 WNHNN, CDR2 SYGVQD (reference sequence). Between the trimmed V and J ends, which lost 4 bases and 5 bases, there was a span of 11 bases. In nucleotides, the CDR3 is TGCGCCAGCAGTGGTGGACAGATGGAGACCCAGTACTTC. Translation: CASSGGQMETQYF.

The chain joins TRBV4-1 to TRBJ1-5, with 8 bases lining up with TRBD1. The V segment lost 3 bases and the J segment 6 bases; nucleotides outside the gene matches: 10. Germline lookup yields CDR1 MGHRA and CDR2 YSYEKL. The CDR3 extends over 16 amino acids. The CDR3 protein is CASSHTTDREFQPQHF. CDR3 bases: TGCGCCAGCAGCCATACAACGGACAGGGAGTTTCAGCCCCAGCATTTT.

The rearrangement links TRBV20-1 to TRBJ1-5; no clear D. Trimming stripped 3 bases from V and 5 bases from J, with 8 bases between. Germline V gives CDR1 DFQATT, CDR2 SNEGSKA (reference sequence). This CDR3 has 12 amino acids. This chain's CDR3 is CSASKADQPQHF. CDR3 nucleotide sequence: TGCAGTGCTAGTAAGGCGGATCAGCCCCAGCATTTT.

This clone was found once. The rearrangement joins TRBV15 to TRBJ1-6, with TRBD1 matching over 8 bases. From germline, CDR1 is LNHNV and CDR2 YYDKDF (reference sequence). This CDR3 comprises 12 residues. V lost 9 bases to trimming and J lost 10 bases; unmatched junction nucleotides: 5. For the CDR3, the DNA is TGTGCCACAGAACAGGGGGAATCACCCCTCCACTTT. It codes for CATEQGESPLHF. The full variable domain, rest sourced from reference TRBV15 and TRBJ1-6, is DAMVIQNPRYQVTQFGKPVTLSCSQTLNHNVMYWYQQKSSQAPKLLFHYYDKDFNNEADTPDNFQSRRPNTSFCFLDIRSPGLGDTAMYLCATEQGESPLHFGNGTRLTVT.